This entry features one T cell receptor beta chain sequence. The sample belongs to a study of blood T cell repertoires in COVID-19. Study context: Researchers got acute and convalescent COVID-19 samples from the United States, Italy and Spain.

It was during active infection that Seattle patients were enrolled and then longitudinally followed. Per the original methods: Nucleated cell number was recorded as an estimate derived from reference gene primer amplification. TCRdb keeps only in-frame clones here, not all; method: immunoSEQ multiplex PCR. The V and J calls and clone size are taken from that table; D and trimming were inferred from the DNA. The sample lists about 89,000 clones; approximately 84% were seen once. The CDR3 consists of 14 residues. The germline V and J ends were trimmed by 1 base and 4 bases, with 11 bases remaining between them. Per germline, CDR1 LNHNV and CDR2 YYDKDF (reference sequence).

The rearrangement links TRBV15 to TRBJ2-7; D may be TRBD1 (6 bases). Sequencing was done on a sample of peripheral blood. The receptor comes from a man in his 70s with COVID-19, enrolled during active disease. CDR3 amino acids: CATSRATGLYEQYF. The CDR3 nucleotides read TGTGCCACCAGCAGAGCCACAGGGTTATACGAGCAGTACTTC.